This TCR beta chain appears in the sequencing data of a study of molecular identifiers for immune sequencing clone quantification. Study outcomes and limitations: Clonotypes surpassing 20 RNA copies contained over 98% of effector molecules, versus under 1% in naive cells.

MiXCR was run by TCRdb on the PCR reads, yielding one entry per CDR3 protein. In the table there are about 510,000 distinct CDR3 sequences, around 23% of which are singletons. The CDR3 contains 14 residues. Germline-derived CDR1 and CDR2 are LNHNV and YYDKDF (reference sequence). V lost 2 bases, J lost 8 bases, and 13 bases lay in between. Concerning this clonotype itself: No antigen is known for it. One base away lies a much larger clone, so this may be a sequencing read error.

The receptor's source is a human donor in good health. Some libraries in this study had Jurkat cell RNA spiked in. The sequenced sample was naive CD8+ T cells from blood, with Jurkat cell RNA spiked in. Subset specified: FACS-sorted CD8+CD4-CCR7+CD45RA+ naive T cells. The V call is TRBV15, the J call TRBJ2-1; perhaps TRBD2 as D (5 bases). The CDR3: CATSRSRGGDEQFF. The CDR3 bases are TGTGCCACCAGCAGATCCCGAGGAGGCGATGAGCAGTTCTTC.